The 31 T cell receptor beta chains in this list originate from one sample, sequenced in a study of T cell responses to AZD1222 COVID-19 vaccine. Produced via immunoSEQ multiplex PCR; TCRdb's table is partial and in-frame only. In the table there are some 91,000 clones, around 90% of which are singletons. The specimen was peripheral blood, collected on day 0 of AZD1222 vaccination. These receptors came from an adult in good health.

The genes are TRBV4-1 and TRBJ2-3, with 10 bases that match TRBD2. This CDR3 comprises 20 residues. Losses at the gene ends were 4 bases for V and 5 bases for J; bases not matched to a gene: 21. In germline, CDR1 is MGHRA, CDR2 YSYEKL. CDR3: CASSRFARVAGGEGRDTQYF. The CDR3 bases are TGCGCCAGCAGCCGGTTTGCAAGAGTAGCGGGAGGCGAGGGGAGAGATACGCAGTATTTT.

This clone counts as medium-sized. CDR3 protein: CAIEIAYGYTF. As DNA, the CDR3 is TGTGCCATCGAGATCGCCTATGGCTACACCTTC. The chain has TRBV12-3 or TRBV12-4 and TRBJ1-2, with D uncertain. V was cut by 10 bases and J by 4 bases, with 10 bases left in between. The CDR3 extends over 11 amino acids.

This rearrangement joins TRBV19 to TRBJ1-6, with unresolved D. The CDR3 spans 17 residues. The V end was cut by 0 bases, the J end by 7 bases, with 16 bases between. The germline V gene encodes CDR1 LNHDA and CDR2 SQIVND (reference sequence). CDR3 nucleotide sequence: TGTGCCAGTAGTATAGATCAAGAGGGAGGCCGCAATTCACCCCTCCACTTT. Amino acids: CASSIDQEGGRNSPLHF.

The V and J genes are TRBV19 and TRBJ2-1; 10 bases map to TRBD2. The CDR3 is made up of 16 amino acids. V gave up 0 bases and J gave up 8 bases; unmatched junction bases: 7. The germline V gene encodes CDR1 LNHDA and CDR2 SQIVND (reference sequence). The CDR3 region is CASSIDTSGRGDEQFF. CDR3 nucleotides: TGTGCCAGTAGTATAGATACGAGCGGGAGGGGTGATGAGCAGTTCTTC.

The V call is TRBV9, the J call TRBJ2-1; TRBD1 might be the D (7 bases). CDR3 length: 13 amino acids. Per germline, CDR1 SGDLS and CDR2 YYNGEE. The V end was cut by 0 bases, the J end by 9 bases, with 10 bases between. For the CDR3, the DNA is TGTGCCAGCAGCGTAGTCCAGGGGGGTGAGCAGTTCTTC. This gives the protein CASSVVQGGEQFF.

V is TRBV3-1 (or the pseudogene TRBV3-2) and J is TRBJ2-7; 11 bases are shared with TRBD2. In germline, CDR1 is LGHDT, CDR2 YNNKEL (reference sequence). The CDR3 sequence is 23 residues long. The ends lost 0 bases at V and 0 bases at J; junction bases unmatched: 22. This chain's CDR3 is CASSQDRTGVEGTSGPSSYEQYF. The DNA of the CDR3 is TGTGCCAGCAGCCAAGATAGGACCGGGGTTGAAGGGACTAGCGGCCCTAGCTCCTACGAGCAGTACTTC.

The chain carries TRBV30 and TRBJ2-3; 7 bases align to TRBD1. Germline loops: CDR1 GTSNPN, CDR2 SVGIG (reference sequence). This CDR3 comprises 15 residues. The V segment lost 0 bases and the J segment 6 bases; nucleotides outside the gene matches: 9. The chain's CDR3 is CAWSVRGRLIDTQYF. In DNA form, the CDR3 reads TGTGCCTGGAGTGTAAGGGGGCGCCTCATCGATACGCAGTATTTT.

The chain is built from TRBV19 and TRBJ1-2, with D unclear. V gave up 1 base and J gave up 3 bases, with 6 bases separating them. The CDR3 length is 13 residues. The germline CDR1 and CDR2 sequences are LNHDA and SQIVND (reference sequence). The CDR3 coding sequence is TGTGCCAGTAGTATAGTGGGAGACTATGGCTACACCTTC. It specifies CASSIVGDYGYTF.

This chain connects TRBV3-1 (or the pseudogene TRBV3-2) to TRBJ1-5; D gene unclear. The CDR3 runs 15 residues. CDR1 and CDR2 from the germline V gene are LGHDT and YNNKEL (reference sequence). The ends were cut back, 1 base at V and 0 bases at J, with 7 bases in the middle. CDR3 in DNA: TGTGCCAGCAGCCAAGTGCCGGATAGCAATCAGCCCCAGCATTTT. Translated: CASSQVPDSNQPQHF.

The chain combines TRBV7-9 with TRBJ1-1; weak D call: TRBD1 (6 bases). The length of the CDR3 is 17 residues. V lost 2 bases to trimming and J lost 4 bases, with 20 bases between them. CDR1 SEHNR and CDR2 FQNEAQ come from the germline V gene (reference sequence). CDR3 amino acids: CASSLCSGTIGCTEAFF. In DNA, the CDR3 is TGTGCCAGCAGCTTATGCTCCGGGACAATCGGGTGCACTGAAGCTTTCTTT.

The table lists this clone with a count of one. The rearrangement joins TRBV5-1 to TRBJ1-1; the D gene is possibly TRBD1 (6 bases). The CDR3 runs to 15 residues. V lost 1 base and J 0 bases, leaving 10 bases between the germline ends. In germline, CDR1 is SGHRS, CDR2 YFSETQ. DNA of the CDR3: TGCGCCAGCAGCTTGACGTCAGGGGTGAACACTGAAGCTTTCTTT. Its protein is CASSLTSGVNTEAFF.

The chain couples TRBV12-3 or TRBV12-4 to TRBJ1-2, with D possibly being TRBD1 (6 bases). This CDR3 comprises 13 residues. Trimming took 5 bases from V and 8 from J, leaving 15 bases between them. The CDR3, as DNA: TGTGCCAGCAGTCCTCGACAGGTCGGAGGCTACACCTTC. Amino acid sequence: CASSPRQVGGYTF.

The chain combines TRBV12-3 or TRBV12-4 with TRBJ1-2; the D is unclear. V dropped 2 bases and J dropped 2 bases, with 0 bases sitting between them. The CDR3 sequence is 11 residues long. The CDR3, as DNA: TGTGCCAGCAGTTTAAACTATGGCTACACCTTC. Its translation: CASSLNYGYTF.

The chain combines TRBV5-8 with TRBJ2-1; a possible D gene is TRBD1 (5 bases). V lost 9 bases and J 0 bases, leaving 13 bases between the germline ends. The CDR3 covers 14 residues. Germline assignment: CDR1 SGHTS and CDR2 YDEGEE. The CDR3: CATLGRVSYNEQFF. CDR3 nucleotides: TGTGCCACCCTAGGCAGGGTCTCCTACAATGAGCAGTTCTTC.

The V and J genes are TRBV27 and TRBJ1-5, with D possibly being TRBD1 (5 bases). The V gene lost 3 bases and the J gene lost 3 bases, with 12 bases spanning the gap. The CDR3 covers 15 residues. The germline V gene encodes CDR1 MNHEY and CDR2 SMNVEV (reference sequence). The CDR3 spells CASSLEGTLNQPQHF. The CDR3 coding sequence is TGTGCCAGCAGTTTGGAGGGGACGCTCAATCAGCCCCAGCATTTT.

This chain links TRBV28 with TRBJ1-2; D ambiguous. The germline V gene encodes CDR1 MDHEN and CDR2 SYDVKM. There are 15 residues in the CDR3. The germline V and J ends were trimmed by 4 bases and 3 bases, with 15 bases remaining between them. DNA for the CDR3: TGTGCCAGCAGTTACGGCTCGGGTATTGACTATGGCTACACCTTC. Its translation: CASSYGSGIDYGYTF.

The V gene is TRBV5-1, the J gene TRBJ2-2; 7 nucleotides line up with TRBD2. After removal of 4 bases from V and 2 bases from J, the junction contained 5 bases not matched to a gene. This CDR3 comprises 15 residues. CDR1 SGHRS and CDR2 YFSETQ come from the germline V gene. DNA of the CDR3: TGCGCCAGCAGCCTGGGAGGGGCTAACACCGGGGAGCTGTTTTTT. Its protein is CASSLGGANTGELFF.

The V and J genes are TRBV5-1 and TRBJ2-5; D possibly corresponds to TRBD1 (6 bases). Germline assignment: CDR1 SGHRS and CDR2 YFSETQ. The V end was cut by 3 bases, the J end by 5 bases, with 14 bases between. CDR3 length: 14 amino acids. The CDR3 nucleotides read TGCGCCAGCAGCTGGGGGCGGAGTCGGGAGACCCAGTACTTC. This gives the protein CASSWGRSRETQYF.

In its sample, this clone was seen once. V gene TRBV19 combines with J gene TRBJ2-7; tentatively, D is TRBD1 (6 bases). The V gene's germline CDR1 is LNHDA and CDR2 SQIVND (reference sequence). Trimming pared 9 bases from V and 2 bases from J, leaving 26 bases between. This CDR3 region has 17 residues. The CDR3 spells CASSSRQALSQAYEQYF. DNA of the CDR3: TGTGCCAGCAGCAGCCGACAGGCCCTTTCACAAGCCTACGAGCAGTACTTC.

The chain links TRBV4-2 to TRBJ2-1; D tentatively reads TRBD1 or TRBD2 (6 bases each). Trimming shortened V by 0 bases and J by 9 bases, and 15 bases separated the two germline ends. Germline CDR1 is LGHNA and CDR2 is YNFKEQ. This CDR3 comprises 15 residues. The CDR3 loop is CASSQDIGRGGEQFF. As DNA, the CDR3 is TGTGCCAGCAGCCAAGATATCGGCAGGGGAGGTGAGCAGTTCTTC.

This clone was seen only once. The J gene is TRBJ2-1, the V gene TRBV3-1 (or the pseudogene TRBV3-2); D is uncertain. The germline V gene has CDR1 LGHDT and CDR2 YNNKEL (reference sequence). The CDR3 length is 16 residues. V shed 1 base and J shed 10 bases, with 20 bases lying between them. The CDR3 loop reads CASSQGLLRSSFEQFF. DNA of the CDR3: TGTGCCAGCAGCCAAGGATTGCTGCGGTCCTCATTCGAGCAGTTCTTC.

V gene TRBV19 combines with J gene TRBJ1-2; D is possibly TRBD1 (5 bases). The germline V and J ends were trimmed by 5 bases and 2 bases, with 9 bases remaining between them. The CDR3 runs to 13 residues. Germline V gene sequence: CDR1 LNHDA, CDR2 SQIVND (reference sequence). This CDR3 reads CASSPTGNYGYTF. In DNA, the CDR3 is TGTGCCAGTAGTCCAACAGGAAACTATGGCTACACCTTC.

DNA for the CDR3: TGTGCCAGCAGTGAGGAGGGGGCAGGAGGTGGTGAGCAGTTCTTC. Protein sequence: CASSEEGAGGGEQFF. This chain joins TRBV6-4 and TRBJ2-1; weak D call: TRBD1 (7 bases). Looked up from germline, CDR1 is MRHNA and CDR2 is SNTAGT. CDR3 length: 15 residues. V was cut by 3 bases and J by 9 bases, with 18 bases left in between.

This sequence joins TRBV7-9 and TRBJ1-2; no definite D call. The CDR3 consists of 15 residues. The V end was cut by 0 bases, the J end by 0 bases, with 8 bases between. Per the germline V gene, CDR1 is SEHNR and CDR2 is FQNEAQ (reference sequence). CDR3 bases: TGTGCCAGCAGCTTAGCTAACTCCGCTAACTATGGCTACACCTTC. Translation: CASSLANSANYGYTF.

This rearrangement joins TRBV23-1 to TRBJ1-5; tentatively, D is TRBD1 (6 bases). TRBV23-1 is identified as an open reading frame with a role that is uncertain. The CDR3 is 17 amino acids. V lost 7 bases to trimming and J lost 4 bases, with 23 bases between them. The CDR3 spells CASNPRGGLQYNQPQHF. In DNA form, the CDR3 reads TGCGCCAGCAATCCAAGAGGGGGGCTCCAATATAATCAGCCCCAGCATTTT.

Written as DNA, the CDR3 is TGTGCCAGCAGTTTAATCCTAGGGGGGGCCGCTGAAGCTTTCTTT. Amino acid sequence: CASSLILGGAAEAFF. The chain is built from TRBV28 and TRBJ1-1, with D possibly TRBD1 on 6 matching bases. The V end lost 2 bases, the J end lost 6 bases, and 16 bases lay between the germline ends. The CDR3 has 15 residues. The germline CDR1 and CDR2 sequences are MDHEN and SYDVKM.

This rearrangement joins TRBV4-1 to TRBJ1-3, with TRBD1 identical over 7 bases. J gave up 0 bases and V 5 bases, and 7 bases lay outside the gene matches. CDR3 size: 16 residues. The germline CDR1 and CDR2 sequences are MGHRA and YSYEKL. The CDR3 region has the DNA TGCGCCAGCAGCTTTCAGGACAGGCCCTCTGGAAACACCATATATTTT. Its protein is CASSFQDRPSGNTIYF.

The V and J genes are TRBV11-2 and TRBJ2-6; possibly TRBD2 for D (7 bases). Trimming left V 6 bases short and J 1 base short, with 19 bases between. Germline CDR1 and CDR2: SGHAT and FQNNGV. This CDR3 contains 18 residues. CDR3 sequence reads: CASSRAVGGLSGANVLTF. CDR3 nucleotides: TGTGCCAGCAGTCGAGCCGTGGGGGGGCTTTCTGGGGCCAACGTCCTGACTTTC.

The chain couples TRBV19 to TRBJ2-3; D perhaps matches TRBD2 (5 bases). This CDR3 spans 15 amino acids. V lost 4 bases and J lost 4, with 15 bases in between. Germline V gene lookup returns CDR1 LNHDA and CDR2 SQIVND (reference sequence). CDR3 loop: CASSTTRSYADTQYF. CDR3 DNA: TGTGCCAGTAGTACCACTAGGTCTTACGCAGATACGCAGTATTTT.

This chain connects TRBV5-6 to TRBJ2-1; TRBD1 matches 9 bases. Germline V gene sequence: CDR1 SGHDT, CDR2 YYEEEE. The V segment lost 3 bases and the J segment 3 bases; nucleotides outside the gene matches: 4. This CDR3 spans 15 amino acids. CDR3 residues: CASSWGQGNYNEQFF. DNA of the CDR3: TGTGCCAGCAGCTGGGGACAGGGCAACTACAATGAGCAGTTCTTC.

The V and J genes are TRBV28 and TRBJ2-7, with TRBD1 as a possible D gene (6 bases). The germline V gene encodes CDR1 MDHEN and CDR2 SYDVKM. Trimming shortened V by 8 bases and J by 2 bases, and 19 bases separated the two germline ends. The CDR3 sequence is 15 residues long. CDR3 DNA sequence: TGTGCCAGCGAAACCATGGGACAAAGACCCTACGAGCAGTACTTC. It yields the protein CASETMGQRPYEQYF.